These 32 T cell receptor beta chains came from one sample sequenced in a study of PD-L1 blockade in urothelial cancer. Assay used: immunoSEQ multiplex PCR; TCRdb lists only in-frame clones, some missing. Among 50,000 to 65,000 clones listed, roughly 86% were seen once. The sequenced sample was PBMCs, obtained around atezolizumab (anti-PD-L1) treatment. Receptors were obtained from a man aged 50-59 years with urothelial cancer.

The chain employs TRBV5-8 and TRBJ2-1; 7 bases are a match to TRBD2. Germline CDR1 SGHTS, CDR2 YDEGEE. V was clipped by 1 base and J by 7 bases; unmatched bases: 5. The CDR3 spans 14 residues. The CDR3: CASSLIGRLNEQFF. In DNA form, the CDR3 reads TGTGCCAGCAGCTTGATCGGGAGGCTGAATGAGCAGTTCTTC.

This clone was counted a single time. The CDR3 reads CASSGLGDYTF. The CDR3, as DNA: TGTGCCAGCAGCGGTTTAGGAGACTACACCTTC. V usage is TRBV9 and J usage is TRBJ1-2; D unclear. The CDR3 runs 11 residues. The germline gives CDR1 SGDLS, CDR2 YYNGEE. V was cut by 3 bases and J by 10 bases, with 10 bases left in between.

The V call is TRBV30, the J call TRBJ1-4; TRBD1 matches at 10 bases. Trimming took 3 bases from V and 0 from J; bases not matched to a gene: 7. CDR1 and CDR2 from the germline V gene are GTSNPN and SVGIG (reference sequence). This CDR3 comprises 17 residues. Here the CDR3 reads CAWSAGTGVATNEKLFF. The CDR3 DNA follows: TGTGCCTGGAGCGCCGGGACAGGGGTTGCAACTAATGAAAAACTGTTTTTT.

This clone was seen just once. CDR3 region: CASSPSGGRYGYTF. CDR3 sequence (DNA): TGTGCCAGCAGTCCCTCAGGGGGCCGCTATGGCTACACCTTC. The chain is built from TRBV27 and TRBJ1-2; 8 nucleotides match TRBD1. Germline V gene lookup returns CDR1 MNHEY and CDR2 SMNVEV (reference sequence). This CDR3 spans 14 amino acids. The ends lost 5 bases at V and 4 bases at J; junction bases unmatched: 6.

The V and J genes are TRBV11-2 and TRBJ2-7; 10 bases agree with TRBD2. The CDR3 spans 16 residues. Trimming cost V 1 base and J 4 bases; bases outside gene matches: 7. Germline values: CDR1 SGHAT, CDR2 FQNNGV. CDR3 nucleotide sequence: TGTGCCAGCAGCTTAGCTTCTAGCGGGAGTTTTTACGAGCAGTACTTC. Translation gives CASSLASSGSFYEQYF.

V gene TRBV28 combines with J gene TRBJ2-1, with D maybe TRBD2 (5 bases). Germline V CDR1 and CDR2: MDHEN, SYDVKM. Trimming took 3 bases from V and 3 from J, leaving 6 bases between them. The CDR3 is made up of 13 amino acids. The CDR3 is CASSFGNYNEQFF. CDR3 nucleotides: TGTGCCAGCAGTTTCGGGAACTACAATGAGCAGTTCTTC. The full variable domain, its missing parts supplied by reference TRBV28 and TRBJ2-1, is DVKVTQSSRYLVKRTGEKVFLECVQDMDHENMFWYRQDPGLGLRLIYFSYDVKMKEKGDIPEGYSVSREKKERFSLILESASTNQTSMYLCASSFGNYNEQFFGPGTRLTVL.

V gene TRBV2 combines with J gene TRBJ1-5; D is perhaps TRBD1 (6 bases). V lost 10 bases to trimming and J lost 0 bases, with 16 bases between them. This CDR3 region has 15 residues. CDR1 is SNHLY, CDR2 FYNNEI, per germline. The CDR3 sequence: CATRRDIYSNQPQHF. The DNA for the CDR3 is TGTGCCACGAGACGGGACATTTATAGCAATCAGCCCCAGCATTTT.

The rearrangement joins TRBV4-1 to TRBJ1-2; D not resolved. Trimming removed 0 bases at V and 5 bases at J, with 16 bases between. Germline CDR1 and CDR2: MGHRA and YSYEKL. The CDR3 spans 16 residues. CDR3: CASSQDRSEGLYGYTF. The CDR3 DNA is TGCGCCAGCAGCCAAGATAGATCAGAGGGTTTGTATGGCTACACCTTC.

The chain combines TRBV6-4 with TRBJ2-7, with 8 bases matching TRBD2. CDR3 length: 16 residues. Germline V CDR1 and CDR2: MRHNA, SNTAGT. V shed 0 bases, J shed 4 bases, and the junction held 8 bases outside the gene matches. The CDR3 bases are TGTGCCAGCAGTGACTCCACACATCTAGCGGGTTACGAGCAGTACTTC. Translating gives CASSDSTHLAGYEQYF.

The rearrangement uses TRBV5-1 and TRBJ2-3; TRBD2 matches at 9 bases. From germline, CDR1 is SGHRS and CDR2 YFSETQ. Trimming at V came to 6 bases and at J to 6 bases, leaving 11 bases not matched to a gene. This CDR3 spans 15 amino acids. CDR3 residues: CASTGGRAVSDTQYF. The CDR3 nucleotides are TGCGCCAGCACGGGCGGGAGGGCCGTTTCGGATACGCAGTATTTT.

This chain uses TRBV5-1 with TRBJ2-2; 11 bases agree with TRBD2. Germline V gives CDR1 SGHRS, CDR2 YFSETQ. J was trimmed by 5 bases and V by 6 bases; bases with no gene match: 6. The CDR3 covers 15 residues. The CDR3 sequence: CASNAGLADTGELFF. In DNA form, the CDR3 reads TGCGCCAGCAACGCGGGACTAGCGGATACCGGGGAGCTGTTTTTT. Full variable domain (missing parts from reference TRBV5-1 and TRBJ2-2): KAGVTQTPRYLIKTRGQQVTLSCSPISGHRSVSWYQQTPGQGLQFLFEYFSETQRNKGNFPGRFSGRQFSNSRSEMNVSTLELGDSALYLCASNAGLADTGELFFGEGSRLTVL.

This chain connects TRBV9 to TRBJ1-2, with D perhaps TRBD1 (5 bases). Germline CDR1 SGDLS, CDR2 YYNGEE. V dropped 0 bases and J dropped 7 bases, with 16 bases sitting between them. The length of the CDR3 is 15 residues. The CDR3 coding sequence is TGTGCCAGCAGCGTAGGTGACAGTTTTAAGTCTGGCTACACCTTC. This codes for CASSVGDSFKSGYTF.

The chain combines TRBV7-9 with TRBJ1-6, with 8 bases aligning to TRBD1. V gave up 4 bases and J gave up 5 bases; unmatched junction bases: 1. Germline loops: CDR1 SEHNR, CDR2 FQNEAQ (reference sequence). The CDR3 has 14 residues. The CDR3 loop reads CASSWDRNNSPLHF. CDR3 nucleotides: TGTGCCAGCAGCTGGGACAGGAATAATTCACCCCTCCACTTT.

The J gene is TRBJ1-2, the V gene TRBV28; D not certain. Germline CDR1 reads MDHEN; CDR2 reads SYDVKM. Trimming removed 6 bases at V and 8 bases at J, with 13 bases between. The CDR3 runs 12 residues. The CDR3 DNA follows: TGTGCCAGCAGCAATCCCAGTATCGGCTACACCTTC. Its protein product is CASSNPSIGYTF.

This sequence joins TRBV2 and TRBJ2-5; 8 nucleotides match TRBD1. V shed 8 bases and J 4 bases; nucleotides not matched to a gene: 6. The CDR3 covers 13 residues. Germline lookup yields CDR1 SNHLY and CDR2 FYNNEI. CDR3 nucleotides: TGTGCCAGCGGCGTGGACAGGGTAGAGACCCAGTACTTC. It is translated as CASGVDRVETQYF.

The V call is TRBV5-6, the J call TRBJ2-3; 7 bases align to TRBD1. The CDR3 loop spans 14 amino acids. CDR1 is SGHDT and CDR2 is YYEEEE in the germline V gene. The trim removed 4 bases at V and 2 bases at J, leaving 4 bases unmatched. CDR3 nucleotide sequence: TGTGCCAGCAGCCGACAGGGAATCACAGATACGCAGTATTTT. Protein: CASSRQGITDTQYF.

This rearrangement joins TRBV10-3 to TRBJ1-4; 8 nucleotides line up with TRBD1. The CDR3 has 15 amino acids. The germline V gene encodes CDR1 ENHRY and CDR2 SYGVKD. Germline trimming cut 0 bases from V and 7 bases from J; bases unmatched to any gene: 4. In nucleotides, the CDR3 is TGTGCCATCAGTGAGTCGACAGGGGTGGGTGAAAAACTGTTTTTT. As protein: CAISESTGVGEKLFF.

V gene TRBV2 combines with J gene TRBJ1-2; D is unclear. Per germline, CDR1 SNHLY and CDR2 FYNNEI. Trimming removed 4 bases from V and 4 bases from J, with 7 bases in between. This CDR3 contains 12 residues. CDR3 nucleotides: TGTGCCAGCAGTGTCCAGGCCTATGGCTACACCTTC. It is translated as CASSVQAYGYTF.

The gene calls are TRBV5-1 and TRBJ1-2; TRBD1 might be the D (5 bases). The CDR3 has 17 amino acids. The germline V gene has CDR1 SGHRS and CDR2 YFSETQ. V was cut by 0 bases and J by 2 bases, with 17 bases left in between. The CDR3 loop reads CASSLVGGTPANYGYTF. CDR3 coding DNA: TGCGCCAGCAGCTTGGTAGGCGGGACCCCGGCAAACTATGGCTACACCTTC. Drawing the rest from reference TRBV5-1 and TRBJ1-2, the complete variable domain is KAGVTQTPRYLIKTRGQQVTLSCSPISGHRSVSWYQQTPGQGLQFLFEYFSETQRNKGNFPGRFSGRQFSNSRSEMNVSTLELGDSALYLCASSLVGGTPANYGYTFGSGTRLTVV.

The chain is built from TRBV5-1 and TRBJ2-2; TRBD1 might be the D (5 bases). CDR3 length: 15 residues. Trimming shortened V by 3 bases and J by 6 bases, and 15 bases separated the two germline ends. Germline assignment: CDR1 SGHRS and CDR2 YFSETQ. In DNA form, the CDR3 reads TGCGCCAGCAGCTGGGGTTGGGGCAAGTCCGGGGAGCTGTTTTTT. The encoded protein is CASSWGWGKSGELFF.

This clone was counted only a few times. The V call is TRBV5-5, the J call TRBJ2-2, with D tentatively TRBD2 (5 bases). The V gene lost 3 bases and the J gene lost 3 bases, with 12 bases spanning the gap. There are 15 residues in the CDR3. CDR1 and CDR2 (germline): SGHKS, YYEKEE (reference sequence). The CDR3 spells CASSSGGSYTGELFF. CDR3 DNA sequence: TGTGCCAGCAGCTCCGGAGGCAGTTACACCGGGGAGCTGTTTTTT. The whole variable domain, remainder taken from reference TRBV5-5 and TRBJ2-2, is DAGVTQSPTHLIKTRGQQVTLRCSPISGHKSVSWYQQVLGQGPQFIFQYYEKEERGRGNFPDRFSARQFPNYSSELNVNALLLGDSALYLCASSSGGSYTGELFFGEGSRLTVL.

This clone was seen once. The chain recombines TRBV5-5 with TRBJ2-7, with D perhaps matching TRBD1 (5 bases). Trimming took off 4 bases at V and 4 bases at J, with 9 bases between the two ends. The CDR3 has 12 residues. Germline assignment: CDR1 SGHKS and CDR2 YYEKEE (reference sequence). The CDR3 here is CASSLTAYEQYF. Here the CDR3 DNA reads TGTGCCAGCAGCCTGACAGCTTACGAGCAGTACTTC.

The CDR3 region has the DNA TGCGCCAGCACCCTACTAGCGGGAGGCCAAGATACGCAGTATTTT. Translation gives CASTLLAGGQDTQYF. The chain uses TRBV5-1 and TRBJ2-3; TRBD2 aligns across 12 bases. There are 15 residues in the CDR3. In germline, CDR1 is SGHRS, CDR2 YFSETQ. Losses at the gene ends were 6 bases for V and 5 bases for J; bases not matched to a gene: 7.

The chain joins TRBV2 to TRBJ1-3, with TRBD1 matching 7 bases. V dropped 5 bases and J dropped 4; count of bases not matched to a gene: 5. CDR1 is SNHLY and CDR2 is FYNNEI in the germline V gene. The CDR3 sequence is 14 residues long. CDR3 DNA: TGTGCCAGCAGTCAAAGACAGGGAGGAAACACCATATATTTT. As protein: CASSQRQGGNTIYF. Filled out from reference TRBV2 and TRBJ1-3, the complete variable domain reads EPEVTQTPSHQVTQMGQEVILRCVPISNHLYFYWYRQILGQKVEFLVSFYNNEISEKSEIFDDQFSVERPDGSNFTLKIRSTKLEDSAMYFCASSQRQGGNTIYFGEGSWLTVV.

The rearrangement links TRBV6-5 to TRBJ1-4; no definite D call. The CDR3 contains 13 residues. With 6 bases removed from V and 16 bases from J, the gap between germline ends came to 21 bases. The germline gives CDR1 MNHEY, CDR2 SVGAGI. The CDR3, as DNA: TGTGCCAGCAGCCCCACCCAGGCGGGAGGGCAGTTTTTT. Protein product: CASSPTQAGGQFF.

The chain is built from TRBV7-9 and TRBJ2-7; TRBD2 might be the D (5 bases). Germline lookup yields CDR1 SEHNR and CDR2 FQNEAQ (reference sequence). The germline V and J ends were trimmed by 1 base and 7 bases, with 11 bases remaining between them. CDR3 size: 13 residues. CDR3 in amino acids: CASSLVRAEEQYF. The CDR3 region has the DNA TGTGCCAGCAGCTTAGTGCGGGCGGAGGAGCAGTACTTC.

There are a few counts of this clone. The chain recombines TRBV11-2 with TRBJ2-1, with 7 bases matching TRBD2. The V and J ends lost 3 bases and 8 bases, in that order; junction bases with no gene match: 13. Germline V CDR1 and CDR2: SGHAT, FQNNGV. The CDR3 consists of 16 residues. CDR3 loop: CASSFWGRGREDEQFF. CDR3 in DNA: TGTGCCAGCAGCTTTTGGGGACGAGGGAGGGAGGATGAGCAGTTCTTC.

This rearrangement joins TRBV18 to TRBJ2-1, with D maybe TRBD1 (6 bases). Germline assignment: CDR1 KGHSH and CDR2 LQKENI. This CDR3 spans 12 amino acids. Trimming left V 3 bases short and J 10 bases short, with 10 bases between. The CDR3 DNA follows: TGTGCCAGCTCACCTTGGGGGCGAGAGCAGTTCTTC. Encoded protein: CASSPWGREQFF.

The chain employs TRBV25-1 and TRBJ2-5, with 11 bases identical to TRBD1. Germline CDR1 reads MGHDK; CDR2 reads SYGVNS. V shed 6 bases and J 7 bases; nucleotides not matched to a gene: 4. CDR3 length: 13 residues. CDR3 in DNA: TGTGCCAGCAGGGGACAGGGGGTAGCGACCCAGTACTTC. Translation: CASRGQGVATQYF.

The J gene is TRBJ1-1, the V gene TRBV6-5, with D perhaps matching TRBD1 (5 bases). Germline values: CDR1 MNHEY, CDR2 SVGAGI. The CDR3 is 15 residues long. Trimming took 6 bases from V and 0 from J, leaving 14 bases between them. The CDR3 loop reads CASRDQGFMNTEAFF. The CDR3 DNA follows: TGTGCCAGCAGGGACCAGGGCTTCATGAACACTGAAGCTTTCTTT.

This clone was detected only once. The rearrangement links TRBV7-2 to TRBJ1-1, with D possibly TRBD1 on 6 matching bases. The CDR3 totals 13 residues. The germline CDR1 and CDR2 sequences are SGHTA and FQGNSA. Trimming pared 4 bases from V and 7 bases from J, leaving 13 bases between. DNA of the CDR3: TGTGCCAGCAGCTCTGGGACAAACTTTGAAGCTTTCTTT. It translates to CASSSGTNFEAFF.

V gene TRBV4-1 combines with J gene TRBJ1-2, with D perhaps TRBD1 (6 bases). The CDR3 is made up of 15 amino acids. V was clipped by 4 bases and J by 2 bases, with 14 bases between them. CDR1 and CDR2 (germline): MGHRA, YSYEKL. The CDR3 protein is CASSPAGGANYGYTF. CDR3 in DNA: TGCGCCAGCAGCCCTGCGGGGGGGGCCAACTATGGCTACACCTTC.